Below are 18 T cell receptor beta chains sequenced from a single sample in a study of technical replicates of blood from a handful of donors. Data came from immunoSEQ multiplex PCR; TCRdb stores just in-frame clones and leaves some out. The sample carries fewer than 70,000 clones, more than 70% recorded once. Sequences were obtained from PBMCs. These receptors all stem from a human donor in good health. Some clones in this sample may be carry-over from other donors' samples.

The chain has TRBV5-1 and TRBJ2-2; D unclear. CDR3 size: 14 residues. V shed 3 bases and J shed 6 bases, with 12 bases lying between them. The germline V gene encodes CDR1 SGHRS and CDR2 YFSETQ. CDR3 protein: CASSYVPEAGELFF. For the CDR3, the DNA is TGCGCCAGCAGCTACGTCCCTGAGGCCGGGGAGCTGTTTTTT.

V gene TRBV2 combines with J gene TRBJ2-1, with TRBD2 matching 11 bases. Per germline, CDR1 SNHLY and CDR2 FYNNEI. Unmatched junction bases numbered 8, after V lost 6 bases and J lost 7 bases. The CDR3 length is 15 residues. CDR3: CASRVLAGVGNEQFF. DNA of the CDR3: TGTGCCAGCAGAGTACTAGCGGGAGTAGGTAATGAGCAGTTCTTC.

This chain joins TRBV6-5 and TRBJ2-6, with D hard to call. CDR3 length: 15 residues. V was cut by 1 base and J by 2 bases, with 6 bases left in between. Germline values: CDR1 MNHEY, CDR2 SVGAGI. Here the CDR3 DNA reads TGTGCCAGCAGTTACTTTGGAGCTGGGGCCAACGTCCTGACTTTC. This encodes CASSYFGAGANVLTF.

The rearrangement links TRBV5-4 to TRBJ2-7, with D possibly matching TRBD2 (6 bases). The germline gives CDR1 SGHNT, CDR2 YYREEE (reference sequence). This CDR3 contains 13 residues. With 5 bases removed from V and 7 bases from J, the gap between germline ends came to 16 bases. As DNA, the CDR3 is TGTGCCAGCAGGAACGGGGGTGAGAGGGAGCAGTACTTC. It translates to CASRNGGEREQYF.

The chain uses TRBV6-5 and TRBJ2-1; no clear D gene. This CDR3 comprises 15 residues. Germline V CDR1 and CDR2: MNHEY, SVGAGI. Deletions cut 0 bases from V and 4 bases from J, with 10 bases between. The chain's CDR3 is CASSYSVAGYNEQFF. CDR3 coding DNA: TGTGCCAGCAGTTACTCGGTCGCAGGTTACAATGAGCAGTTCTTC.

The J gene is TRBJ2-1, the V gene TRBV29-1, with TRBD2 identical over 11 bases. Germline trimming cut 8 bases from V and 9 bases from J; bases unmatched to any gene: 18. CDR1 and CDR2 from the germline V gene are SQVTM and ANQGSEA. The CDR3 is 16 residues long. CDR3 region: CSSWGYLAGGPGEQFF. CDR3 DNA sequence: TGCAGCTCTTGGGGGTACTTAGCGGGAGGGCCGGGTGAGCAGTTCTTC.

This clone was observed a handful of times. The CDR3 protein is CASSPLQGWNTEAFF. CDR3 in DNA: TGTGCCAGCAGTCCCCTACAGGGCTGGAACACTGAAGCTTTCTTT. The J gene is TRBJ1-1, the V gene TRBV27; D perhaps matches TRBD1 (6 bases). Germline assignment: CDR1 MNHEY and CDR2 SMNVEV (reference sequence). Trimming pared 5 bases from V and 1 base from J, leaving 14 bases between. CDR3 size: 15 residues.

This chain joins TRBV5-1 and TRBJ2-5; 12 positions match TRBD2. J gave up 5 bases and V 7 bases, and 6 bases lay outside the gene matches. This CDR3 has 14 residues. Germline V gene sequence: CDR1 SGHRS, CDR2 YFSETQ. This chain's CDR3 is CASATSGGPETQYF. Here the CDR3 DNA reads TGCGCCAGCGCTACTAGCGGGGGGCCCGAGACCCAGTACTTC.

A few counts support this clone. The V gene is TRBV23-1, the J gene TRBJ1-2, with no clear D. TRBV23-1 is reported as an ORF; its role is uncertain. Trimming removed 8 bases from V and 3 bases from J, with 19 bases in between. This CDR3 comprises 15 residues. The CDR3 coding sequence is TGCGCCAGCCCCCCTTGCGGTTTCCGCGACTATGGCTACACCTTC. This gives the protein CASPPCGFRDYGYTF.

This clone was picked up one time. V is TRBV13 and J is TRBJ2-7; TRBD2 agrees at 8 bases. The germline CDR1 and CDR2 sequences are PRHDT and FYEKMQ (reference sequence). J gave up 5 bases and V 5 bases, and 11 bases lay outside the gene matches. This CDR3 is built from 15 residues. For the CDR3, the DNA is TGTGCCAGCAGCACCAAGCTAGCGGGCGTTGACGAGCAGTACTTC. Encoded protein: CASSTKLAGVDEQYF. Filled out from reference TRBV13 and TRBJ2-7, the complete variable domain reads AAGVIQSPRHLIKEKRETATLKCYPIPRHDTVYWYQQGPGQDPQFLISFYEKMQSDKGSIPDRFSAQQFSDYHSELNMSSLELGDSALYFCASSTKLAGVDEQYFGPGTRLTVT.

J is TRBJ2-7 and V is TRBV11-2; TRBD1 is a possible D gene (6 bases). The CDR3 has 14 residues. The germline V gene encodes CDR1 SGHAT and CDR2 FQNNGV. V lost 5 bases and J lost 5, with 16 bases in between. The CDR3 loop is CASSPWDKPHEQYF. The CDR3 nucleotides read TGTGCCAGCAGCCCATGGGACAAGCCACACGAGCAGTACTTC.

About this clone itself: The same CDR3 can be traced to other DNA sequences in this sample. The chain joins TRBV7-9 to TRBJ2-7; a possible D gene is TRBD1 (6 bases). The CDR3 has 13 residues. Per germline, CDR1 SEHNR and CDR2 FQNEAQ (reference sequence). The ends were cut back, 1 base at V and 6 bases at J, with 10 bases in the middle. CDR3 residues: CASSLGSGVEQYF. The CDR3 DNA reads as TGTGCCAGCAGCTTAGGCTCAGGGGTCGAGCAGTACTTC.

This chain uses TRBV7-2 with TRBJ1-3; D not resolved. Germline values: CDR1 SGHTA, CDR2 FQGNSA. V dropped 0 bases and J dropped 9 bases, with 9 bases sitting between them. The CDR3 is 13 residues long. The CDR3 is CASSLAGRVTIYF. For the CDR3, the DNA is TGTGCCAGCAGCTTAGCCGGGAGGGTCACCATATATTTT.

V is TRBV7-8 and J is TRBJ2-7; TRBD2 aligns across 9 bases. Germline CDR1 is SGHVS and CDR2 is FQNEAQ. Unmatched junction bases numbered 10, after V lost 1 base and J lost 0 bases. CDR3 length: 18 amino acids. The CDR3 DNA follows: TGTGCCAGCAGCTTAGTAGGGACTAGCTTATTAAGCTCCTACGAGCAGTACTTC. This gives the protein CASSLVGTSLLSSYEQYF.

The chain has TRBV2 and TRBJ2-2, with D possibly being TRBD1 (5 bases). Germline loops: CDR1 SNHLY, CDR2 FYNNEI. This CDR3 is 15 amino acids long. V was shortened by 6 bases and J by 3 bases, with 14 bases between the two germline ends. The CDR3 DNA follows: TGTGCCAGCAGAGGTTCGGCAGGGTACACCGGGGAGCTGTTTTTT. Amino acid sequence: CASRGSAGYTGELFF.

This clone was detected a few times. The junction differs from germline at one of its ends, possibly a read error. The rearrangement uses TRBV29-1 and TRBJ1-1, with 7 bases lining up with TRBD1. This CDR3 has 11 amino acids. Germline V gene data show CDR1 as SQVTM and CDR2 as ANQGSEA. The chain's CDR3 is CSHRDSQKEGF. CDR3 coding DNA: TGCAGCCACCGGGACAGCCAGAAAGAGGGGTTT.

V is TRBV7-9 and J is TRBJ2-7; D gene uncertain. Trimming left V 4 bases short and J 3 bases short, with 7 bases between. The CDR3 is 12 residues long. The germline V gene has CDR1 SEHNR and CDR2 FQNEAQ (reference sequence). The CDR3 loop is CASSYENYEQYF. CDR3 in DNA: TGTGCCAGCAGCTACGAGAACTACGAGCAGTACTTC.

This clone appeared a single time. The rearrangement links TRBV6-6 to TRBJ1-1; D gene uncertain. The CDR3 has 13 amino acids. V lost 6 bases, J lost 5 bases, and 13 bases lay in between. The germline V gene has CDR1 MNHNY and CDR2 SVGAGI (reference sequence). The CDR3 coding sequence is TGTGCCAGCAGCTACAGCGTACGGACTGAAGCTTTCTTT. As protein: CASSYSVRTEAFF.